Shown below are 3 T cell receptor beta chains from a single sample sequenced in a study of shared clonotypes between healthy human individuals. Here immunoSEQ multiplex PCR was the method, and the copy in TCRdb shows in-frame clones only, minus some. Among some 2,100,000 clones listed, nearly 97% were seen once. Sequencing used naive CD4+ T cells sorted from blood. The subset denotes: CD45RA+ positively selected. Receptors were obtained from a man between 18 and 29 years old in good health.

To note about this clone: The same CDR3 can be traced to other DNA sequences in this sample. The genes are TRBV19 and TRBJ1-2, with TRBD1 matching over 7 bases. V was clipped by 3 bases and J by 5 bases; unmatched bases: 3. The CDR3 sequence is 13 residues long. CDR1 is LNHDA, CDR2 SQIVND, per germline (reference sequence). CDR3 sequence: CASSIDREYGYTF. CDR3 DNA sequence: TGTGCCAGTAGTATCGACAGGGAGTATGGCTACACCTTC.

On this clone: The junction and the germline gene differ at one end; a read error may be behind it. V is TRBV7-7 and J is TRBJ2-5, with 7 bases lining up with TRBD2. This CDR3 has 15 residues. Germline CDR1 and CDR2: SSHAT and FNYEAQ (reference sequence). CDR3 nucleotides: TGTGCTAGCAGCTTACAGCGGGGCGGAAAAGAGACCCAGTACTTC. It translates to CASSLQRGGKETQYF.

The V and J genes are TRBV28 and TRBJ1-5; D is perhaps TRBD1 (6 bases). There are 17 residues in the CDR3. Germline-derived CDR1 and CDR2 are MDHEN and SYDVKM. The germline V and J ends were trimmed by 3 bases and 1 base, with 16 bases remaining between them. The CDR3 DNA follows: TGTGCCAGCAGTTTGAGTTGGAGACAGGACAGCAATCAGCCCCAGCATTTT. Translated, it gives CASSLSWRQDSNQPQHF.